This TCR beta chain stems from a study of OX40 agonist ivuxolimab in advanced cancers. Looking at the study overall: Antecedent anti-PD-1, anti-PD-L1 or anti-CTLA-4 therapy was permissible, with 30% to 50% having received some. Overall study results and limits: In a subset of nonresponders, normalized T-cell clonal expansion was also low. In the 0.1-3.0 mg/kg groups, partial responders showed among the lowest expansion.

Comments on this clone: What it binds is not known.

Profiling relied on immunoSEQ multiplex PCR, and the TCRdb table lists in-frame clones only, not all of them. The sample shows some 80,000 clones, approximately 84% of them seen only once. Anyone with autoimmune disease history or systemic immunosuppression was excluded. The CDR3 has 15 residues. V dropped 5 bases and J dropped 3; count of bases not matched to a gene: 7. Looked up from germline, CDR1 is MNHEY and CDR2 is SMNVEV (reference sequence). The receptor's source is an adult with an advanced solid tumor such as melanoma, head and neck, liver or kidney cancer. This chain links TRBV27 with TRBJ1-1; 9 bases map to TRBD1. The sample here was CD4+ or CD8+ T cells sorted from blood, taken in a trial of the OX40 agonist ivuxolimab. The CDR3 is CASSGDREGDTEAFF. CDR3 DNA sequence: TGTGCCAGCAGTGGGGACAGGGAGGGAGACACTGAAGCTTTCTTT.